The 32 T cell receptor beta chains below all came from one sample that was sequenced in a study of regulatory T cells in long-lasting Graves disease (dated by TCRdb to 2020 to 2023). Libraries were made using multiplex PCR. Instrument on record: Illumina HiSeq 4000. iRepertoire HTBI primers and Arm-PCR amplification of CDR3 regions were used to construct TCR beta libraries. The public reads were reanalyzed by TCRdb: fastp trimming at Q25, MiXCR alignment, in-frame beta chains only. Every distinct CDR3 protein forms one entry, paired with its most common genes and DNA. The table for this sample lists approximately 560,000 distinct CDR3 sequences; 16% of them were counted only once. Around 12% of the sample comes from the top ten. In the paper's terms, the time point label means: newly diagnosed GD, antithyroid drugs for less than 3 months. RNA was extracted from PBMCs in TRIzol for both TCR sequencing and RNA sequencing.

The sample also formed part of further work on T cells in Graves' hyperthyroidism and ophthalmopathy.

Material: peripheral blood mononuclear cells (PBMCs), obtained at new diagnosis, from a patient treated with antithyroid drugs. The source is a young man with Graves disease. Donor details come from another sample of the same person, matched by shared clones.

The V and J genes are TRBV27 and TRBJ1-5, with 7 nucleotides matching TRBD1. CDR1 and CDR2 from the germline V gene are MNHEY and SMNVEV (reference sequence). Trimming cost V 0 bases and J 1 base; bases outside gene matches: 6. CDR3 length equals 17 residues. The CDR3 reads CASSLSAGGISNQPQHF. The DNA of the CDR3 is TGTGCCAGCAGTTTATCGGCAGGGGGTATCAGCAATCAGCCCCAGCATTTT.

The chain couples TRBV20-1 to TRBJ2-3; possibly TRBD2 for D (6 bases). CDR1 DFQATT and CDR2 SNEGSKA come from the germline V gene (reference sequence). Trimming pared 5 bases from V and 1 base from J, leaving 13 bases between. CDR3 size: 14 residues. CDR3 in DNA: TGCAGTGCTTGGGGCGGGAAAGGCACAGATACGCAGTATTTT. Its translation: CSAWGGKGTDTQYF.

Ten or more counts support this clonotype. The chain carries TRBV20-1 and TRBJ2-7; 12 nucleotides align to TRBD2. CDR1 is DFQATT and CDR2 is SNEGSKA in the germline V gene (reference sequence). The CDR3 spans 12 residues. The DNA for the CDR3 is TGCACTACTAGCGGGAGGCCCCACGAGCAGTACTTC. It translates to CTTSGRPHEQYF.

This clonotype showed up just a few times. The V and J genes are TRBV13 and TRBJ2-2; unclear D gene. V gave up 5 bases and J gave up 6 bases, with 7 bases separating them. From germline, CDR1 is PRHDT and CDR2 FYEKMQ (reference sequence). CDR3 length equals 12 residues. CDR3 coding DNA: TGTGCCAGCAGCACCGCTTCCGGGGAGCTGTTTTTT. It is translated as CASSTASGELFF.

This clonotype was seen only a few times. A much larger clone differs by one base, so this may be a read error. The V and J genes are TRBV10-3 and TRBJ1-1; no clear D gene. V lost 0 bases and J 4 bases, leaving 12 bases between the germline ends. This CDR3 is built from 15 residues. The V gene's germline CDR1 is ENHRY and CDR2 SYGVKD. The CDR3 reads CAISESHGVGTEAFF. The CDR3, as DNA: TGTGCCATCAGTGAGTCGCATGGGGTTGGCACTGAAGCTTTCTTT.

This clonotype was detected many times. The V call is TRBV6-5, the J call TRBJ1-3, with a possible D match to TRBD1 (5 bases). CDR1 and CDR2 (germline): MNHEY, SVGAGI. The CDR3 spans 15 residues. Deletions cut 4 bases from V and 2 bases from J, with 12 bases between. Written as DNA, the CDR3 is TGTGCCAGCAGTTTGGACATGAGAACTGGAAACACCATATATTTT. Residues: CASSLDMRTGNTIYF.

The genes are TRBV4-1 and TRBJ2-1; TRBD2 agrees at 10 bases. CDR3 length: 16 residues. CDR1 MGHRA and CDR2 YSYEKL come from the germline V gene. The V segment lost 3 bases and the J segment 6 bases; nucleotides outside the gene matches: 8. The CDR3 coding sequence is TGCGCCAGCAGCCAGGATCCGGGACTAGCGAGCAATGAGCAGTTCTTC. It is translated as CASSQDPGLASNEQFF.

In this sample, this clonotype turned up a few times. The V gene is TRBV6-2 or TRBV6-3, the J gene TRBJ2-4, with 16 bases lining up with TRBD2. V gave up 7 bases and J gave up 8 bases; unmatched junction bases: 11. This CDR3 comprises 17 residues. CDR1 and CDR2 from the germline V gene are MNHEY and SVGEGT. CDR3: CASIDPGTSGRADIQYF. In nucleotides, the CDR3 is TGTGCCAGCATCGACCCCGGGACTAGCGGGAGGGCCGACATTCAGTACTTC.

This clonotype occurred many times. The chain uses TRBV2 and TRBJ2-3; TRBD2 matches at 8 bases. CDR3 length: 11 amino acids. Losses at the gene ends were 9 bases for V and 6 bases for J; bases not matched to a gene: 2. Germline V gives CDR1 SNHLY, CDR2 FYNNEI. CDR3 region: CASSSGDTQYF. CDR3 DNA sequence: TGTGCCAGTTCTAGCGGGGATACGCAGTATTTT.

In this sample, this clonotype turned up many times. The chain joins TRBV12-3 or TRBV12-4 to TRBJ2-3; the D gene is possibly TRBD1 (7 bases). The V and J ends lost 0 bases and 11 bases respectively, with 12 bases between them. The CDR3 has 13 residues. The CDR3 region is CASSLAGGQWQYF. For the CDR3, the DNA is TGTGCCAGCAGTTTAGCGGGGGGACAGTGGCAGTATTTT.

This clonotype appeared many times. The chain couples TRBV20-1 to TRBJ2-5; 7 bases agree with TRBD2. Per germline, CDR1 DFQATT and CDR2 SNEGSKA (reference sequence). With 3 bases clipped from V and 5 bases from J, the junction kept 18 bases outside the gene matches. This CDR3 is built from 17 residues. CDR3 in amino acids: CSASGLAEIRVLETQYF. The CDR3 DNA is TGCAGTGCTAGTGGGCTAGCGGAGATACGGGTGTTGGAGACCCAGTACTTC.

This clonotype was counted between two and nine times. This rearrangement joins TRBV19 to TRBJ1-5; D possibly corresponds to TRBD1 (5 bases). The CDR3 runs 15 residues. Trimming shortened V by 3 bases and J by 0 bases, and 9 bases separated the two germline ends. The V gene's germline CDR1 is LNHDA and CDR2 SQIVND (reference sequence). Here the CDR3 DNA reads TGTGCCAGTAGTATTACAGGATATAGCAATCAGCCCCAGCATTTT. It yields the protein CASSITGYSNQPQHF.

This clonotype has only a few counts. CDR3: CASSSRGRGGHYGYTF. The CDR3 DNA reads as TGTGCCAGCAGCTCCAGGGGGCGTGGGGGGCACTATGGCTACACCTTC. This rearrangement joins TRBV9 to TRBJ1-2; 8 nucleotides agree with TRBD1. J was trimmed by 3 bases and V by 4 bases; bases with no gene match: 11. Per the germline V gene, CDR1 is SGDLS and CDR2 is YYNGEE. This CDR3 is built from 16 residues.

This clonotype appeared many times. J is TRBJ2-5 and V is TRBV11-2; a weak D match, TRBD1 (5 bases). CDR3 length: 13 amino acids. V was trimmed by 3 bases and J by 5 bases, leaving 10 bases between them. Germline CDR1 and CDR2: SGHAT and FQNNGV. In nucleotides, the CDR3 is TGTGCCAGCAGCTTCCGACAGCAGGAGACCCAGTACTTC. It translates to CASSFRQQETQYF.

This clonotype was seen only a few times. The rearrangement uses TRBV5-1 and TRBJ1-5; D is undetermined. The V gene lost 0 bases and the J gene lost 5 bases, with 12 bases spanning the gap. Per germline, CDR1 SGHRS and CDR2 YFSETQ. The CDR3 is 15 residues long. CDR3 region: CASSLEGRFHQPQHF. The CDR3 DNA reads TGCGCCAGCAGCTTGGAAGGCAGGTTCCATCAGCCCCAGCATTTT.

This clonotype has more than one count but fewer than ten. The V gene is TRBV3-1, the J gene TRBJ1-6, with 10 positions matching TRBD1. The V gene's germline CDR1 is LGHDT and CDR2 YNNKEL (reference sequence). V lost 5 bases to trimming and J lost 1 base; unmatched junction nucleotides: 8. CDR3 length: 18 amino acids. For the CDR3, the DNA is TGTGCCAGCAGCTTCCGGACAGGGGGATTATCCTATAATTCACCCCTCCACTTT. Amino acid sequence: CASSFRTGGLSYNSPLHF.

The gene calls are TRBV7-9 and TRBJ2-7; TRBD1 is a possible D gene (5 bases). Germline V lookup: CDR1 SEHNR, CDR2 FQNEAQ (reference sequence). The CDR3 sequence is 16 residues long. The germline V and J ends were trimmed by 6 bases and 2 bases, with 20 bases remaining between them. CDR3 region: CASSLGWRQLPYEQYF. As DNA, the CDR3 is TGTGCCAGCAGTTTGGGTTGGCGACAGCTGCCCTACGAGCAGTACTTC.

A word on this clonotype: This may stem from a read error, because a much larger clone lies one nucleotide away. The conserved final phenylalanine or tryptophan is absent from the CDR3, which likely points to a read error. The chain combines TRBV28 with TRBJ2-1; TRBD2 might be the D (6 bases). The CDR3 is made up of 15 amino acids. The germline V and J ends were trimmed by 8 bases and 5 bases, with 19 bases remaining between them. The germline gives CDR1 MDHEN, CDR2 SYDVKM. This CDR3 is CASAPGLAIDNEQFS. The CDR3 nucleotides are TGTGCCAGCGCTCCGGGACTGGCGATAGACAATGAGCAGTTCTCC.

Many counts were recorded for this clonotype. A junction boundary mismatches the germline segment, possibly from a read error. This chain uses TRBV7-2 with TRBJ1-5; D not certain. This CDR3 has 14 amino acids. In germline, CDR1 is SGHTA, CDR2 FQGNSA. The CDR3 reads CASTLGSSNQPQHF. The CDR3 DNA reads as TGTGCCAGCACCTTAGGCAGCTCTAATCAGCCCCAGCATTTT.

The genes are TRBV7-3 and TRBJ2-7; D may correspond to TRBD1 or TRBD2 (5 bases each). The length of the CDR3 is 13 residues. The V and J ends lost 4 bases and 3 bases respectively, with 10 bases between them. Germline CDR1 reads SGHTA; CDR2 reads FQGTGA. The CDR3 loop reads CASSYGTFYEQYF. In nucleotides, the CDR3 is TGTGCCAGCAGCTATGGGACGTTCTACGAGCAGTACTTC.

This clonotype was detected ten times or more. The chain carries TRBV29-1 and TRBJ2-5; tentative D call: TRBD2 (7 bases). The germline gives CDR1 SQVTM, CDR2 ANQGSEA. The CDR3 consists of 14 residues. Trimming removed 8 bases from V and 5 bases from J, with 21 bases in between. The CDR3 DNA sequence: TGCAGCTCATGGGGGCGGGAGCAAAGGGAGACCCAGTACTTC. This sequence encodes CSSWGREQRETQYF. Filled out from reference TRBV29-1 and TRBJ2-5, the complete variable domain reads SAVISQKPSRDICQRGTSLTIQCQVDSQVTMMFWYRQQPGQSLTLIATANQGSEATYESGFVIDKFPISRPNLTFSTLTVSNMSPEDSSIYLCSSWGREQRETQYFGPGTRLLVL.

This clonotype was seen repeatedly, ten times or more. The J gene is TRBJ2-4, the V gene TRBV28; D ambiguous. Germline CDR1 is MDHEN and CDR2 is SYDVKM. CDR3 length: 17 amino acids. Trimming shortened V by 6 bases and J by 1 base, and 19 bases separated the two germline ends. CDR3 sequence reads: CASSPLNNVQAKNIQYF. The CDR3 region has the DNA TGTGCCAGCAGCCCACTTAACAACGTTCAGGCCAAAAACATTCAGTACTTC. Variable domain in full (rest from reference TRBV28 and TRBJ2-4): DVKVTQSSRYLVKRTGEKVFLECVQDMDHENMFWYRQDPGLGLRLIYFSYDVKMKEKGDIPEGYSVSREKKERFSLILESASTNQTSMYLCASSPLNNVQAKNIQYFGAGTRLSVL.

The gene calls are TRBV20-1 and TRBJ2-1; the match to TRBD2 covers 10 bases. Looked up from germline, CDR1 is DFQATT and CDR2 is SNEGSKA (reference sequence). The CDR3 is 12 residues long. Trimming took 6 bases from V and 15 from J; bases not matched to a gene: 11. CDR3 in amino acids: CSAEKAGGVAFF. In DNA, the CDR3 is TGCAGTGCAGAGAAAGCGGGAGGGGTAGCGTTCTTC.

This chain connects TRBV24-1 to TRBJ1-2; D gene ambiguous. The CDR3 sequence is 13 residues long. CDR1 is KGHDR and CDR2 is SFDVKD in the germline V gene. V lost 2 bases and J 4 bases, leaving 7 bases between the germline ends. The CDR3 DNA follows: TGTGCCACCAGTGATTCCCGGATCTATGGCTACACCTTC. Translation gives CATSDSRIYGYTF.

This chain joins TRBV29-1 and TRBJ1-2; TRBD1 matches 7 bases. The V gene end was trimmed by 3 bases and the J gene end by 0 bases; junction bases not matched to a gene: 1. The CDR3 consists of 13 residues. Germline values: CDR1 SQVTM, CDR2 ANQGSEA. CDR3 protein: CSVEGQPNYGYTF. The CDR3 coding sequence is TGCAGCGTTGAGGGACAGCCTAACTATGGCTACACCTTC.

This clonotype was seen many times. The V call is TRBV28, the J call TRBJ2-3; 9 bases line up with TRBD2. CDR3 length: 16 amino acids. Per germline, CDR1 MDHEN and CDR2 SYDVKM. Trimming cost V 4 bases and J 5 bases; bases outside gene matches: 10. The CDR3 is CASSSRREGARDTQYF. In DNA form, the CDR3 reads TGTGCCAGCAGTTCCCGGCGGGAGGGAGCAAGAGATACGCAGTATTTT.

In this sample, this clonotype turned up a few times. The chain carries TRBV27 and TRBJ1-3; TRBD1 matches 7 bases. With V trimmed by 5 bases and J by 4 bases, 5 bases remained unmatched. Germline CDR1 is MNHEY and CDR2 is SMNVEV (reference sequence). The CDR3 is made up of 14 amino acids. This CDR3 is CASSLEGQGNTIYF. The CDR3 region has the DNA TGTGCCAGCAGTCTCGAGGGACAGGGAAACACCATATATTTT.

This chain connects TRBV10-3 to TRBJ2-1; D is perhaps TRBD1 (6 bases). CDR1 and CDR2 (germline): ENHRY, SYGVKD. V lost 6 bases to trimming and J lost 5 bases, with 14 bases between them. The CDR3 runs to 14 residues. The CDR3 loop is CAIRPRGTHNEQFF. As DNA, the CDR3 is TGTGCCATCAGGCCGCGAGGGACACACAATGAGCAGTTCTTC.

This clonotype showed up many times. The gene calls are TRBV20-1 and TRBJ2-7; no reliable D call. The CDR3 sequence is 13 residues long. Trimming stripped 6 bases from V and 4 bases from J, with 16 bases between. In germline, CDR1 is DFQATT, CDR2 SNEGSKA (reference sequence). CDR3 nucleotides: TGCAGTGCCCGTGGGCTCCGAAGTTACGAGCAGTACTTC. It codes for CSARGLRSYEQYF.

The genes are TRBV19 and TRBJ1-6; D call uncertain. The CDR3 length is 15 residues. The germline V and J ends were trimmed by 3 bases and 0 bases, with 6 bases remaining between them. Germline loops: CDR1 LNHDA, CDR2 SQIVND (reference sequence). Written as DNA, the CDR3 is TGTGCCAGTAGTATCGCAAGCTCCTATAATTCACCCCTCCACTTT. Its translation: CASSIASSYNSPLHF.

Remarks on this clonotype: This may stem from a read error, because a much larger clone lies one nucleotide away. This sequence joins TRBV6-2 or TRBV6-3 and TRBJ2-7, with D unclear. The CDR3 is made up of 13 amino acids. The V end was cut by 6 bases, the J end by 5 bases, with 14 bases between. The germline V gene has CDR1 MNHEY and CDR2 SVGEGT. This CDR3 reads CASRATQFHEQYF. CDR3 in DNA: TGTGCCAGCAGGGCTACCCAGTTTCACGAGCAGTACTTC.

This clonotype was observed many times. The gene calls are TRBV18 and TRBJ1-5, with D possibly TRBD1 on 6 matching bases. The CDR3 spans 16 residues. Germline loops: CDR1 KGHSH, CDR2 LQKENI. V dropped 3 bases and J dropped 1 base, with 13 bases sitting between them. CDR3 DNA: TGTGCCAGCTCACCGGTTGACAGGATCAGCAATCAGCCCCAGCATTTT. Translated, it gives CASSPVDRISNQPQHF.